Listed below are T cell receptor beta chains from one sample, sequenced in a study of a mutant IDH1 vaccine in newly diagnosed glioma. These TCRs' antigens remain unknown. Profiled with immunoSEQ multiplex PCR; TCRdb holds only in-frame clones, not every one. The data show 55,000 to 65,000 clones, over 70% seen once. The material was PBMCs, obtained from a glioma patient whose treatment included an IDH1 peptide vaccine. The origin of the receptors is a man aged 45-60 years with glioma. Both conserved end residues are part of each CDR3. The order of the fields is D gene, J gene, clone size, V gene, CDR3 DNA, CDR3 protein. D genes are given only for firm matches. Some rows have no size entry. The others give once, few or many, or a class for an expanded clone.

D gene: TRBD2
J gene: TRBJ2-3
clone size: NA
V gene: TRBV4-3
CDR3 DNA: TGCGCCAGCAGCCAAGATAACGCGGGGGGGTACACAGATACGCAGTATTTT
CDR3 protein: CASSQDNAGGYTDTQYF

D gene: TRBD2
J gene: TRBJ2-1
clone size: NA
V gene: TRBV7-2
CDR3 DNA: TGTGCCAGCAGCTTCCTAGCGGGGGCGAGTGAGCAGTTCTTC
CDR3 protein: CASSFLAGASEQFF

D gene: NA
J gene: TRBJ1-1
clone size: NA
V gene: TRBV18
CDR3 DNA: TGTGCCAGCTCACTACACGAGAACACTGAAGCTTTCTTT
CDR3 protein: CASSLHENTEAFF

D gene: TRBD1
J gene: TRBJ2-1
clone size: NA
V gene: TRBV11-2
CDR3 DNA: TGTGCCAGCAGCCTGACAGGGGGCGAATACAATGAGCAGTTCTTC
CDR3 protein: CASSLTGGEYNEQFF

D gene: NA
J gene: TRBJ1-1
clone size: NA
V gene: TRBV4-3
CDR3 DNA: TGCGCCAGCAGCCAAGATCTTGGGACGAGAATCACTGAAGCTTTCTTT
CDR3 protein: CASSQDLGTRITEAFF

D gene: NA
J gene: TRBJ1-4
clone size: NA
V gene: TRBV30
CDR3 DNA: TGTGCCTGGAGCGATGGGAAAGGGGTGGGCTGGGGAAAACTGTTTTTT
CDR3 protein: CAWSDGKGVGWGKLFF

D gene: TRBD2
J gene: TRBJ2-5
clone size: once
V gene: TRBV4-3
CDR3 DNA: TGCGCCAGCAGCCAGGGGACTAGCGGGGGCGAGACCCAGTACTTC
CDR3 protein: CASSQGTSGGETQYF

D gene: NA
J gene: TRBJ2-1
clone size: NA
V gene: TRBV5-4
CDR3 DNA: TGTGCCAGCAGCCCCGGGCCTCAGGGGCAATCCTACAATGAGCAGTTCTTC
CDR3 protein: CASSPGPQGQSYNEQFF

D gene: NA
J gene: TRBJ1-5
clone size: few
V gene: TRBV6-6
CDR3 DNA: TGTGCCAGCGGTACAGGAAATAATCAGCCCCAGCATTTT
CDR3 protein: CASGTGNNQPQHF

D gene: NA
J gene: TRBJ1-1
clone size: NA
V gene: TRBV18
CDR3 DNA: TGTGCCAGCTCGGCCAACACTGAAGCTTTCTTT
CDR3 protein: CASSANTEAFF

D gene: NA
J gene: TRBJ1-2
clone size: NA
V gene: TRBV7-2
CDR3 DNA: TGTGCCAGCAGCCGCAACCGGGTGGGCGCAGGCTATGGCTACACCTTC
CDR3 protein: CASSRNRVGAGYGYTF

D gene: NA
J gene: TRBJ2-7
clone size: NA
V gene: TRBV4-3
CDR3 DNA: TGCGCCAGCAGCCAAGACTCAACAACCTACGAGCAGTACTTC
CDR3 protein: CASSQDSTTYEQYF

D gene: NA
J gene: TRBJ1-2
clone size: NA
V gene: TRBV7-9
CDR3 DNA: TGTGCCAGCAGCGGCTTACCGGGACGCTATGGCTACACCTTC
CDR3 protein: CASSGLPGRYGYTF

D gene: NA
J gene: TRBJ2-1
clone size: NA
V gene: TRBV9
CDR3 DNA: TGTGCCAGCAGCGTCGTCCCCCTAAATGAGCAGTTCTTC
CDR3 protein: CASSVVPLNEQFF

D gene: NA
J gene: TRBJ2-7
clone size: NA
V gene: TRBV7-7
CDR3 DNA: TGTGCTAGCAGCCTACGGGGGAAGATTCCCTGCGCCTACGAGCAGTACTTC
CDR3 protein: CASSLRGKIPCAYEQYF

D gene: TRBD1
J gene: TRBJ2-7
clone size: NA
V gene: TRBV18
CDR3 DNA: TGTGCCAGCTCACCACTTGGGACAGGGTCCTACGAGCAGTACTTC
CDR3 protein: CASSPLGTGSYEQYF

D gene: TRBD1
J gene: TRBJ2-2
clone size: NA
V gene: TRBV6-6
CDR3 DNA: TGTGCCACCAAAGACAGGGGGCTCGATGGGTCCGGGGAGCTGTTTTTT
CDR3 protein: CATKDRGLDGSGELFF

D gene: NA
J gene: TRBJ1-2
clone size: NA
V gene: TRBV7-9
CDR3 DNA: TGTGCCAGCAGTTCTGACAGAGACTATGGCTACACCTTC
CDR3 protein: CASSSDRDYGYTF

D gene: NA
J gene: TRBJ1-1
clone size: NA
V gene: TRBV5-1
CDR3 DNA: TGCGCCAGCAGCTTGGGGGGTGACACTGAAGCTTTCTTT
CDR3 protein: CASSLGGDTEAFF

D gene: NA
J gene: TRBJ2-4
clone size: NA
V gene: TRBV9
CDR3 DNA: TGTGCCAGCAGTGACCCGGAGACAGGAGCCTCTGTGGGCAAAAACATTCAGTACTTC
CDR3 protein: CASSDPETGASVGKNIQYF

D gene: NA
J gene: TRBJ2-2
clone size: NA
V gene: TRBV4-1
CDR3 DNA: TGCGCCAGCAGCCAGGTCCAGAGATGGGACACCGGGGAGCTGTTTTTT
CDR3 protein: CASSQVQRWDTGELFF

D gene: NA
J gene: TRBJ2-2
clone size: NA
V gene: TRBV7-9
CDR3 DNA: TGTGCCAGCAGCGCGGCAGGCTCGAACACCGGGGAGCTGTTTTTT
CDR3 protein: CASSAAGSNTGELFF

D gene: TRBD1
J gene: TRBJ1-3
clone size: NA
V gene: TRBV4-2
CDR3 DNA: TGTGCCAGCAGCCAAGAGGGACAGTTTCTCTCTGGAAACACCATATATTTT
CDR3 protein: CASSQEGQFLSGNTIYF

D gene: NA
J gene: TRBJ1-5
clone size: few
V gene: TRBV10-3
CDR3 DNA: TGTGCCATCAGGGATCGGGCCAATCAGCCCCAGCATTTT
CDR3 protein: CAIRDRANQPQHF

D gene: NA
J gene: TRBJ1-5
clone size: NA
V gene: TRBV30
CDR3 DNA: TGTGCCTGGAGTGTTGGGGGACTTGGGAATCAGCCCCAGCATTTT
CDR3 protein: CAWSVGGLGNQPQHF

D gene: NA
J gene: TRBJ2-6
clone size: NA
V gene: TRBV14
CDR3 DNA: TGTGCCAGCAGCCAAGGGCCGGGGGCCCTCTCTGGGGCCAACGTCCTGACTTTC
CDR3 protein: CASSQGPGALSGANVLTF

D gene: NA
J gene: TRBJ2-2
clone size: NA
V gene: TRBV7-9
CDR3 DNA: TGTGCCAGCAGGCCCGCGAACACCGGGGAGCTGTTTTTT
CDR3 protein: CASRPANTGELFF

D gene: NA
J gene: TRBJ1-6
clone size: NA
V gene: TRBV6-6
CDR3 DNA: TGTGCCAGCAGTTACGGGGGGATGGGTTCACCCCTCCACTTT
CDR3 protein: CASSYGGMGSPLHF

D gene: NA
J gene: TRBJ2-1
clone size: NA
V gene: TRBV7-2
CDR3 DNA: TGTGCCAGCAGCTTAGATGGGGCCACATACAATGAGCAGTTCTTC
CDR3 protein: CASSLDGATYNEQFF

D gene: NA
J gene: TRBJ1-1
clone size: NA
V gene: TRBV30
CDR3 DNA: TGTGCCTGGAGTGTACACTGGGGGGCCGGGATGAACACTGAAGCTTTCTTT
CDR3 protein: CAWSVHWGAGMNTEAFF

D gene: TRBD1
J gene: TRBJ1-3
clone size: NA
V gene: TRBV7-3
CDR3 DNA: TGTGCCAGCAGCTTAACGGGACAGGGACAGGGGGACACCATATATTTT
CDR3 protein: CASSLTGQGQGDTIYF